This T cell receptor (beta chain) was identified in a study of control samples from healthy donors and cancer patients. This clone was seen a handful of times. The protocol was immunoSEQ multiplex PCR, while the TCRdb copy is restricted to in-frame clones and leaves out a portion. The sample lists about 92,000 clones, around 82% occurring once. V was pared by 2 bases and J by 5 bases, with 6 bases between. Germline values: CDR1 SGHTA, CDR2 FQGNSA. The length of the CDR3 is 12 residues. The V call is TRBV7-2, the J call TRBJ1-2; D gene uncertain. What was sequenced was blood. The TCR was taken from a woman aged 55-70 years in good health. In DNA form, the CDR3 reads TGTGCCAGCAGCTTATTCGCTTATGGCTACACCTTC. Its translation is CASSLFAYGYTF. The entire variable domain, with the rest obtained from reference TRBV7-2 and TRBJ1-2, is as follows: GAGVSQSPSNKVTEKGKDVELRCDPISGHTALYWYRQSLGQGLEFLIYFQGNSAPDKSGLPSDRFSAERTGGSVSTLTIQRTQQEDSAVYLCASSLFAYGYTFGSGTRLTVV.